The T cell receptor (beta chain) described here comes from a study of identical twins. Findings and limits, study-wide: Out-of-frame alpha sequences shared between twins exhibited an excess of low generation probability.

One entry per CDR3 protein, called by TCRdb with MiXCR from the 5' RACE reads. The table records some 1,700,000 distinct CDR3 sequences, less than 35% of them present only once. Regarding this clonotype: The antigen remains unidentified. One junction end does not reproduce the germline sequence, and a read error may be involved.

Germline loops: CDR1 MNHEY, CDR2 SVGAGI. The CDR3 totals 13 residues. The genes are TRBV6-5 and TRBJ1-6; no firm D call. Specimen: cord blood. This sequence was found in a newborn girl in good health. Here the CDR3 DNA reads TGTGCCAGCAGAAAGGGATTTAATTCGCCCCTCCACTTT. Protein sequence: CASRKGFNSPLHF.